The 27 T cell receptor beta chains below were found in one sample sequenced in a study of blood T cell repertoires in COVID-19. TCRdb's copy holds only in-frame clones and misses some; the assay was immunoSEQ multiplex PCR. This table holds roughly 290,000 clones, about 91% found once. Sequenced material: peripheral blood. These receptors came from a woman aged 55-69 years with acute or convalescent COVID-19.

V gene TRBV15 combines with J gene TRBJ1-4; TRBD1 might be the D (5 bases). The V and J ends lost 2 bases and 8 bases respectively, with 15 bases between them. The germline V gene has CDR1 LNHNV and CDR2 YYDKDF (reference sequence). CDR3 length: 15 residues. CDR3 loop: CATSRFMGGGEKLFF. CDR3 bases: TGTGCCACCAGCAGATTTATGGGGGGAGGGGAAAAACTGTTTTTT.

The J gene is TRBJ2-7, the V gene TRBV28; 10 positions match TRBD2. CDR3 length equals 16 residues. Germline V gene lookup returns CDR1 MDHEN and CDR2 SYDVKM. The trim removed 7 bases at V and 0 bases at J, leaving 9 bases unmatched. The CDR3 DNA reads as TGTGCCAGCACCGATGGGCTAGCGGGGGACTCCTACGAGCAGTACTTC. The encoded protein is CASTDGLAGDSYEQYF.

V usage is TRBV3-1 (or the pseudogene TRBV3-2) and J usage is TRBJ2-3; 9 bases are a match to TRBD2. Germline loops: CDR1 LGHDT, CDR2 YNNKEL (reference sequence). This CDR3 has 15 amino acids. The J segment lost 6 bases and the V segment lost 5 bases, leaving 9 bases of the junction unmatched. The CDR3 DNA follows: TGTGCCAGCAGCGGGCTAGCGGGGAGGTTGGATACGCAGTATTTT. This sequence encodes CASSGLAGRLDTQYF.

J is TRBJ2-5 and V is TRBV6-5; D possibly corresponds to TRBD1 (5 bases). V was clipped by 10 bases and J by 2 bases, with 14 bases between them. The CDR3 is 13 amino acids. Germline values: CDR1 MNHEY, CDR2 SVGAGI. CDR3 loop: CATRTLAQETQYF. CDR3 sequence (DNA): TGTGCCACCCGGACATTGGCACAAGAGACCCAGTACTTC.

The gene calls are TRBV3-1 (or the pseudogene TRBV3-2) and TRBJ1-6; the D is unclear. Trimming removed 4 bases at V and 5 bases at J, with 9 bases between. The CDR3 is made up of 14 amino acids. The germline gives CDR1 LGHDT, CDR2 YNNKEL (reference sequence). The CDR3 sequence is CASSPTSDNSPLHF. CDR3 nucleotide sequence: TGTGCCAGCAGCCCCACCAGCGATAATTCACCCCTCCACTTT.

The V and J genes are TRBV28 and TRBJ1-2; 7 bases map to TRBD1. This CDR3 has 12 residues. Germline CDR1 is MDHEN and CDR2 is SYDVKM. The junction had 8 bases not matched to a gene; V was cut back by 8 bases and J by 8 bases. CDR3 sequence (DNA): TGTGCCAGCGCCCCTCGAGGGGGCGGCTACACCTTC. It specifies CASAPRGGGYTF.

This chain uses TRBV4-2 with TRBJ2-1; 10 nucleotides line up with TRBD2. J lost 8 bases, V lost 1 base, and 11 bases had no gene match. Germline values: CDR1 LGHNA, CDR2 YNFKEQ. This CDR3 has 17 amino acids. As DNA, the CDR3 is TGTGCCAGCAGCCAAGCCCCACTAGCGGGGAGCTTTGATGAGCAGTTCTTC. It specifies CASSQAPLAGSFDEQFF.

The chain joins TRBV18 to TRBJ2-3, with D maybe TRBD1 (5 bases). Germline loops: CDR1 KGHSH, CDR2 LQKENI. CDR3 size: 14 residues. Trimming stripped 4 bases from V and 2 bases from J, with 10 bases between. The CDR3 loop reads CASSQGAPTDTQYF. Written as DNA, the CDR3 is TGTGCCAGCTCACAAGGGGCCCCCACAGATACGCAGTATTTT.

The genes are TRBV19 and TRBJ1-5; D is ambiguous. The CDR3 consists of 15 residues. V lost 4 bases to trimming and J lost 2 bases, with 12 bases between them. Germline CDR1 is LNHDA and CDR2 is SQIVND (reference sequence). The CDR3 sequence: CASSKELRGNQPQHF. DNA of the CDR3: TGTGCCAGTAGTAAAGAACTCCGGGGCAATCAGCCCCAGCATTTT.

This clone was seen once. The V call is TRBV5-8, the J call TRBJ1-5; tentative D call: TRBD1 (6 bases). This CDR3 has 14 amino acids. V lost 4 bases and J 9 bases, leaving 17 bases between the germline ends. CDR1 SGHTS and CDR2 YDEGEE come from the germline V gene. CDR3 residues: CASSPGTLSWPQHF. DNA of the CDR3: TGTGCCAGCAGCCCTGGGACACTATCTTGGCCCCAGCATTTT.

The CDR3 reads CASSHLKGEPQHF. The CDR3 DNA reads TGTGCCAGCAGCCACCTCAAGGGGGAGCCCCAGCATTTT. The V and J genes are TRBV3-1 (or the pseudogene TRBV3-2) and TRBJ1-5; the D gene is possibly TRBD1 (6 bases). Germline assignment: CDR1 LGHDT and CDR2 YNNKEL (reference sequence). The V end lost 3 bases, the J end lost 8 bases, and 11 bases lay between the germline ends. CDR3 size: 13 residues.

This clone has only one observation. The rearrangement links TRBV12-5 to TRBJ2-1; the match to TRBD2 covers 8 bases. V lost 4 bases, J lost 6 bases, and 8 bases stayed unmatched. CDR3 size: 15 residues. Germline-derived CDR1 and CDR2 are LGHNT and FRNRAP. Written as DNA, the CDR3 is TGTGCTAGTGGTTACGGGCTAGCGGGCCCCAATGAGCAGTTCTTC. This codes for CASGYGLAGPNEQFF.

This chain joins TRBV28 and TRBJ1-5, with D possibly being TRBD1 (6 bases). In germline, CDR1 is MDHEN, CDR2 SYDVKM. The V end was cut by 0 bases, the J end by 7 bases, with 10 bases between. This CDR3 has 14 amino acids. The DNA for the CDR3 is TGTGCCAGCAGTTTATGGGGGCAGGGGCAGCCCCAGCATTTT. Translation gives CASSLWGQGQPQHF.

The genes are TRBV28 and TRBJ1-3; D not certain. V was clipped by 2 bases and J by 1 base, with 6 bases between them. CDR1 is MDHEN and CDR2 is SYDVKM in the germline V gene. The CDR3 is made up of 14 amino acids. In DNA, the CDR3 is TGTGCCAGCAGTTTAAGCATGTCTGGAAACACCATATATTTT. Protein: CASSLSMSGNTIYF.

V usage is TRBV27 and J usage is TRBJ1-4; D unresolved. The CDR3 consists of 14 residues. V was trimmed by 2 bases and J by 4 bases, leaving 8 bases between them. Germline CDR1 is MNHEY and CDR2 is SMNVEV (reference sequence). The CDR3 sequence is CASSLAGFNEKLFF. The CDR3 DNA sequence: TGTGCCAGCAGTTTAGCCGGGTTTAATGAAAAACTGTTTTTT.

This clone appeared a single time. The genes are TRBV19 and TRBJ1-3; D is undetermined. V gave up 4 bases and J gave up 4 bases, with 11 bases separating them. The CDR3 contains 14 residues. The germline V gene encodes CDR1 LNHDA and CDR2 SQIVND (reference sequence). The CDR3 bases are TGTGCCAGTAGTACGCTCGGAGTGGGAAACACCATATATTTT. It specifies CASSTLGVGNTIYF.

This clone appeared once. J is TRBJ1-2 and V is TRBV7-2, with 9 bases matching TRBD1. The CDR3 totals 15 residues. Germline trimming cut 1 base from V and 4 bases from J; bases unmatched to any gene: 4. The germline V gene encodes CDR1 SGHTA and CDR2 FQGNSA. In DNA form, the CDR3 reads TGTGCCAGCAGCTTAGGGGGACAGGGTCCCTATGGCTACACCTTC. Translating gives CASSLGGQGPYGYTF.

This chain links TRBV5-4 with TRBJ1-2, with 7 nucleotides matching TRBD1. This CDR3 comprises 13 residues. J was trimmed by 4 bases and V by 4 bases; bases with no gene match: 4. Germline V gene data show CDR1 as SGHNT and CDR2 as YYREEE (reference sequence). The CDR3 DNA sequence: TGTGCCAGCAGCACGGGACAGTTCTATGGCTACACCTTC. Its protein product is CASSTGQFYGYTF.

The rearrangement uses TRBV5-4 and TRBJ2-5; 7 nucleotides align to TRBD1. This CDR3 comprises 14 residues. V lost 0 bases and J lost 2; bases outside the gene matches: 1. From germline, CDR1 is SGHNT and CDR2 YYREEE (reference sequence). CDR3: CASSLATGQETQYF. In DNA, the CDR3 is TGTGCCAGCAGCTTGGCGACAGGGCAAGAGACCCAGTACTTC.

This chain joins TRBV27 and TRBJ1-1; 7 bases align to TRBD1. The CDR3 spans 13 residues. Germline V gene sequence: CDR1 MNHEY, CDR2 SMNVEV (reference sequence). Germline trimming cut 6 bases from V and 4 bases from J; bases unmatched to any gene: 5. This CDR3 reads CASRLRGPTEAFF. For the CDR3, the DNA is TGTGCCAGCAGACTGAGGGGGCCCACTGAAGCTTTCTTT.

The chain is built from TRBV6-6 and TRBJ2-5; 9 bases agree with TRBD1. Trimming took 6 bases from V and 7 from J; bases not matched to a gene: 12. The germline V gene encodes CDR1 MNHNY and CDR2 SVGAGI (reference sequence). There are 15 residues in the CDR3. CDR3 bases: TGTGCCAGCAGCCAGGGACAGGGTGGATTCGGGACCCAGTACTTC. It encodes CASSQGQGGFGTQYF.

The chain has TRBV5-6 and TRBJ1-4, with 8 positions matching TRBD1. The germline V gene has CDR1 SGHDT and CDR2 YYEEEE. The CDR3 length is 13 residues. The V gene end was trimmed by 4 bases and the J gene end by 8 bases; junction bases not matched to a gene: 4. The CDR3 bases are TGTGCCAGCAGCGAGGACAGGGAAGAAAAACTGTTTTTT. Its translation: CASSEDREEKLFF.

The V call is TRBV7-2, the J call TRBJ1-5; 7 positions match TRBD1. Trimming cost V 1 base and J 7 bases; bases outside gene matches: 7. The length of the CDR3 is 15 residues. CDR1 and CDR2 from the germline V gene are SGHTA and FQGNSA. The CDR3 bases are TGTGCCAGCAGCTTAGGGACAGGCTTACGACAGCCCCAGCATTTT. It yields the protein CASSLGTGLRQPQHF.

The CDR3 region is CASSLTWAGTDTQYF. CDR3 nucleotide sequence: TGTGCCAGCAGCCTTACCTGGGCGGGTACAGATACGCAGTATTTT. The chain has TRBV27 and TRBJ2-3, with D maybe TRBD2 (5 bases). Germline CDR1 and CDR2: MNHEY and SMNVEV (reference sequence). The CDR3 length is 15 residues. V lost 6 bases and J lost 3, with 16 bases in between.

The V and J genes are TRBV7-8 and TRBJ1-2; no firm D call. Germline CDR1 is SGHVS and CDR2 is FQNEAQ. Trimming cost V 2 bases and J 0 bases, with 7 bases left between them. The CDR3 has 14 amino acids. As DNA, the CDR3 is TGTGCCAGCAGCTTACAGGTCGCTAACTATGGCTACACCTTC. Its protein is CASSLQVANYGYTF.

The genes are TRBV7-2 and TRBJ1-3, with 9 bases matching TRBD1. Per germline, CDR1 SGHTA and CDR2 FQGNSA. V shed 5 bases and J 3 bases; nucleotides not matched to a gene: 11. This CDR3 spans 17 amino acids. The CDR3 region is CASSPPRQGVNGNTIYF. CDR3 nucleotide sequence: TGTGCCAGCAGCCCCCCCCGACAGGGGGTAAATGGAAACACCATATATTTT.

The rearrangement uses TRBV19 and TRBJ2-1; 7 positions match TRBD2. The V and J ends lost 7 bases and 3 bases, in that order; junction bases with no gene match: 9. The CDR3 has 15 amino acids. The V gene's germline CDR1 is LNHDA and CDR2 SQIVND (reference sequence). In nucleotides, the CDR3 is TGTGCCAGTAATCGGCCTAGCGGCGACTACAATGAGCAGTTCTTC. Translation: CASNRPSGDYNEQFF.